Included here is one T cell receptor beta chain sequence, with context. The antigen remains undetermined. The sample comes from a study of T cell responses to AZD1222 COVID-19 vaccine. Findings and limits, study-wide: Reportedly, close to half of spike-specific TCRs are directed against unmutated variant regions. Spike-specific TCR breadth and depth both grew after two AZD1222 doses. Repertoires were sampled only after the peak T cell response.

Using immunoSEQ multiplex PCR, the repertoire was profiled, and TCRdb retains in-frame clones only, with some absent. The sample yields 180,000 or so clones, approximately 93% seen once. Trimming at V came to 6 bases and at J to 4 bases, leaving 5 bases not matched to a gene. The CDR3 totals 14 residues. In germline, CDR1 is SEHNR, CDR2 FQNEAQ (reference sequence). The receptor was derived from an adult who received the AZD1222 COVID-19 vaccine. The sample consisted of peripheral blood, taken 28 days after the second AZD1222 dose. The rearrangement joins TRBV7-9 to TRBJ1-4, with TRBD1 identical over 7 bases. CDR3: CASSSWDSNEKLFF. The CDR3 DNA is TGTGCCAGCAGTTCCTGGGACAGTAATGAAAAACTGTTTTTT. Full variable domain (missing parts from reference TRBV7-9 and TRBJ1-4): DTGVSQNPRHKITKRGQNVTFRCDPISEHNRLYWYRQTLGQGPEFLTYFQNEAQLEKSRLLSDRFSAERPKGSFSTLEIQRTEQGDSAMYLCASSSWDSNEKLFFGSGTQLSVL.